This record concerns one T cell receptor (beta chain) sequence. Some clones are missing from TCRdb's copy, which holds only in-frame ones; the method was immunoSEQ multiplex PCR. The table has about 330,000 clones, over 70% seen once. The source of the sample is a study of blood T cell repertoires in COVID-19. Assignments of participants to cohorts depended upon their own reported clinical history. V lost 5 bases, J lost 2 bases, and 7 bases lay in between. The CDR3 runs 12 residues. From germline, CDR1 is MDHEN and CDR2 SYDVKM. The sequence came from a man aged 25 to 40 who had recovered from COVID-19. The gene calls are TRBV28 and TRBJ2-7, with a weak D call TRBD1 (5 bases). Sequencing was performed on PBMCs or T cells enriched from blood (not recorded which). The CDR3 nucleotides read TGTGCCAGCAGTGGCAGGGCCTACGAGCAGTACTTC. This sequence encodes CASSGRAYEQYF.